A single sample is the source of the 16 T cell receptor beta chains below, sequenced in a study of blood T cell repertoires in COVID-19. Generated by immunoSEQ multiplex PCR, the TCRdb table keeps only in-frame clones and is missing some. The data hold some 74,000 clones, with more than 60% observed a single time. The sequencing sample was made of peripheral blood. These receptors were obtained from a woman between 45 and 60 years old with acute or convalescent COVID-19.

This clone was observed at least ten times. V usage is TRBV10-3 and J usage is TRBJ2-2, with D perhaps TRBD1 (6 bases). There are 14 residues in the CDR3. Trimming removed 4 bases from V and 3 bases from J, with 9 bases in between. Germline V gene sequence: CDR1 ENHRY, CDR2 SYGVKD. The CDR3 DNA is TGTGCCATCAGTGTCAGGGGAGACACCGGGGAGCTGTTTTTT. It encodes CAISVRGDTGELFF.

This chain joins TRBV18 and TRBJ1-1; 9 bases match TRBD1. The CDR3 covers 15 residues. V lost 3 bases, J lost 5 bases, and 7 bases stayed unmatched. Germline CDR1 KGHSH, CDR2 LQKENI. CDR3 in DNA: TGTGCCAGCTCACCCCAGACAGGGGGGAAGACTGAAGCTTTCTTT. Translation: CASSPQTGGKTEAFF.

The chain joins TRBV6-1 to TRBJ1-6, with D possibly matching TRBD1 (6 bases). The V gene's germline CDR1 is MNHNS and CDR2 SASEGT. The CDR3 covers 12 residues. With 0 bases removed from V and 14 bases from J, the gap between germline ends came to 8 bases. CDR3 sequence reads: CASSEARQALHF. CDR3 coding DNA: TGTGCCAGCAGTGAAGCAAGACAGGCCCTCCACTTT.

The chain links TRBV3-1 (or the pseudogene TRBV3-2) to TRBJ2-5; 7 bases are shared with TRBD1. CDR1 LGHDT and CDR2 YNNKEL come from the germline V gene (reference sequence). The V gene end was trimmed by 6 bases and the J gene end by 2 bases; junction bases not matched to a gene: 9. The CDR3 consists of 15 residues. Here the CDR3 reads CASRVSGQPQETQYF. CDR3 bases: TGTGCCAGCAGGGTATCGGGACAGCCTCAAGAGACCCAGTACTTC.

The DNA for the CDR3 is TGTGCCAGCACCTTGGGGGGTGGACCTTGGGACACTGAAGCTTTCTTT. It yields the protein CASTLGGGPWDTEAFF. This chain connects TRBV28 to TRBJ1-1; TRBD1 is a possible D gene (5 bases). Between the trimmed V and J ends, which lost 7 bases and 3 bases, there was a span of 21 bases. The germline V gene has CDR1 MDHEN and CDR2 SYDVKM. This CDR3 has 16 amino acids.

This clone was counted a single time. This chain uses TRBV27 with TRBJ2-7, with 7 bases matching TRBD1. Germline values: CDR1 MNHEY, CDR2 SMNVEV (reference sequence). After removal of 6 bases from V and 2 bases from J, the junction contained 7 bases not matched to a gene. The CDR3 extends over 14 amino acids. CDR3 nucleotides: TGTGCCAGCAGCCCGGACAGGTTCGCCTACGAGCAGTACTTC. Protein product: CASSPDRFAYEQYF.

This rearrangement joins TRBV28 to TRBJ2-1; 8 bases map to TRBD2. The CDR3 runs 15 residues. The trim removed 4 bases at V and 5 bases at J, leaving 7 bases unmatched. Germline V gives CDR1 MDHEN, CDR2 SYDVKM. CDR3 residues: CASSSFSGTNNEQFF. For the CDR3, the DNA is TGTGCCAGCAGTTCATTTAGCGGGACCAACAATGAGCAGTTCTTC.

This clone was seen only a few times. CDR3 protein: CASSLDPGLAGRSYNEQFF. As DNA, the CDR3 is TGTGCCAGCAGCTTAGACCCGGGACTAGCGGGAAGGTCCTACAATGAGCAGTTCTTC. The V and J genes are TRBV7-7 and TRBJ2-1; 13 nucleotides agree with TRBD2. V shed 1 base, J shed 1 base, and the junction held 7 bases outside the gene matches. Looked up from germline, CDR1 is SSHAT and CDR2 is FNYEAQ (reference sequence). The CDR3 runs to 19 residues.

This chain uses TRBV7-2 with TRBJ2-7; 9 nucleotides align to TRBD2. From germline, CDR1 is SGHTA and CDR2 FQGNSA. The CDR3 extends over 19 amino acids. Trimming removed 5 bases from V and 2 bases from J; junction bases left unmatched: 19. The DNA for the CDR3 is TGTGCCAGCAGCCCACCTAGGGGGGGGGTTAGCGGGAGCGCCTACGAGCAGTACTTC. Its translation is CASSPPRGGVSGSAYEQYF.

The chain combines TRBV18 with TRBJ1-6; D ambiguous. The V gene's germline CDR1 is KGHSH and CDR2 LQKENI. This CDR3 is 16 amino acids long. With 3 bases removed from V and 2 bases from J, the gap between germline ends came to 11 bases. The CDR3: CASSPGSGTYNSPLHF. The CDR3 DNA is TGTGCCAGCTCACCCGGATCGGGGACCTATAATTCACCCCTCCACTTT.

The chain couples TRBV11-2 to TRBJ2-1; D is perhaps TRBD2 (5 bases). Looked up from germline, CDR1 is SGHAT and CDR2 is FQNNGV. Trimming took off 5 bases at V and 1 base at J, with 21 bases between the two ends. This CDR3 is 18 amino acids long. The CDR3 sequence is CASSPLVAPRPSYNEQFF. The CDR3, as DNA: TGTGCCAGCAGCCCATTAGTAGCGCCAAGGCCTTCCTACAATGAGCAGTTCTTC.

Concerning this clone itself: Other DNA sequences in the sample encode the same CDR3. The chain is built from TRBV2 and TRBJ1-1, with 9 positions matching TRBD1. The V and J ends lost 7 bases and 1 base, in that order; junction bases with no gene match: 1. From germline, CDR1 is SNHLY and CDR2 FYNNEI. CDR3 length: 13 residues. The DNA of the CDR3 is TGTGCCAGCACGACAGGGGGGAACACTGAAGCTTTCTTT. Protein product: CASTTGGNTEAFF.

This chain joins TRBV13 and TRBJ2-1, with 7 bases that match TRBD1. J gave up 6 bases and V 5 bases, and 10 bases lay outside the gene matches. The CDR3 runs 15 residues. CDR1 PRHDT and CDR2 FYEKMQ come from the germline V gene (reference sequence). DNA of the CDR3: TGTGCCAGCAGCACTGACAGGGAGAGGGGCAATGAGCAGTTCTTC. It encodes CASSTDRERGNEQFF.

This clone was counted once. The chain recombines TRBV3-1 (or the pseudogene TRBV3-2) with TRBJ2-7, with 7 bases fitting TRBD2. CDR3 length equals 15 residues. V lost 4 bases and J lost 2; bases outside the gene matches: 8. Germline CDR1 reads LGHDT; CDR2 reads YNNKEL (reference sequence). The CDR3 sequence: CASSPGGRSTYEQYF. The CDR3 nucleotides are TGTGCCAGCAGCCCGGGGGGACGCAGCACCTACGAGCAGTACTTC.

The chain couples TRBV5-1 to TRBJ2-1; D may be TRBD2 (6 bases). CDR3 length: 15 residues. The germline gives CDR1 SGHRS, CDR2 YFSETQ. V lost 0 bases, J lost 6 bases, and 13 bases lay in between. As DNA, the CDR3 is TGCGCCAGCAGCTTGGGCAGGGAGGTAGGCAATGAGCAGTTCTTC. Protein product: CASSLGREVGNEQFF.

The chain uses TRBV19 and TRBJ2-3, with 13 nucleotides matching TRBD2. Germline V gene lookup returns CDR1 LNHDA and CDR2 SQIVND (reference sequence). V lost 9 bases and J lost 11; bases outside the gene matches: 11. The CDR3 is 14 residues long. CDR3 nucleotide sequence: TGTGCCAGCGAGAAACTAGCGGGGGGGCATGGGCAGTATTTT. This gives the protein CASEKLAGGHGQYF.